This passage covers 23 T cell receptor beta chains from one sample sequenced in a study of OX40 agonist ivuxolimab in advanced cancers. The repertoire was sequenced with immunoSEQ multiplex PCR; TCRdb's copy has only in-frame clones and lacks some. The table shows some 81,000 clones, with 85% occurring only once. Sequences were derived from CD4+ or CD8+ T cells sorted from blood, sampled in a trial of the OX40 agonist ivuxolimab. Source of these receptors: an adult with an advanced solid tumor such as melanoma, head and neck, liver or kidney cancer.

This clone has more than one count but fewer than ten. The chain uses TRBV5-4 and TRBJ1-1; D may be TRBD1 (5 bases). The CDR3 has 15 amino acids. Germline CDR1 SGHNT, CDR2 YYREEE (reference sequence). V lost 0 bases, J lost 4 bases, and 13 bases lay in between. The CDR3 loop is CASSLAGRSGTEAFF. The CDR3 DNA follows: TGTGCCAGCAGCTTGGCGGGACGGTCGGGCACTGAAGCTTTCTTT. The whole variable domain, filled in from reference TRBV5-4 and TRBJ1-1, reads ETGVTQSPTHLIKTRGQQVTLRCSSQSGHNTVSWYQQALGQGPQFIFQYYREEENGRGNFPPRFSGLQFPNYSSELNVNALELDDSALYLCASSLAGRSGTEAFFGQGTRLTVV.

The rearrangement joins TRBV18 to TRBJ2-7; tentatively, D is TRBD1 (6 bases). CDR3 size: 15 residues. Trimming cost V 5 bases and J 0 bases, with 14 bases left between them. Per germline, CDR1 KGHSH and CDR2 LQKENI. The chain's CDR3 is CASSSTGPLSYEQYF. The CDR3 coding sequence is TGTGCCAGCTCATCTACAGGGCCCCTCTCCTACGAGCAGTACTTC.

The chain recombines TRBV15 with TRBJ2-2; D unclear. CDR1 and CDR2 from the germline V gene are LNHNV and YYDKDF (reference sequence). The CDR3 consists of 16 residues. Trimming shortened V by 0 bases and J by 2 bases, and 10 bases separated the two germline ends. The CDR3 region has the DNA TGTGCCACCAGCAGAGATGGGTCATCCAACACCGGGGAGCTGTTTTTT. It yields the protein CATSRDGSSNTGELFF.

The chain carries TRBV19 and TRBJ1-5, with 8 bases lining up with TRBD1. This CDR3 is 13 amino acids long. V shed 7 bases, J shed 9 bases, and the junction held 8 bases outside the gene matches. Per germline, CDR1 LNHDA and CDR2 SQIVND (reference sequence). The CDR3 is CASTGQGIRPQHF. As DNA, the CDR3 is TGTGCCAGTACCGGACAGGGAATCCGGCCCCAGCATTTT.

The CDR3 DNA reads TGTGCCAGCAATACACTTTCCGAGCAGTACTTC. The encoded protein is CASNTLSEQYF. The rearrangement uses TRBV2 and TRBJ2-7; D uncertain. Germline values: CDR1 SNHLY, CDR2 FYNNEI. The germline V and J ends were trimmed by 7 bases and 6 bases, with 10 bases remaining between them. The CDR3 length is 11 residues.

The V and J genes are TRBV9 and TRBJ1-6; 8 nucleotides agree with TRBD1. Germline V CDR1 and CDR2: SGDLS, YYNGEE. The ends lost 3 bases at V and 8 bases at J; junction bases unmatched: 10. The CDR3 extends over 16 amino acids. The CDR3 loop reads CASSAPGQGRYSPLHF. The CDR3, as DNA: TGTGCCAGCAGCGCCCCCGGACAGGGCCGCTATTCACCCCTCCACTTT.

The V call is TRBV7-2, the J call TRBJ2-3, with a possible D match to TRBD1 (6 bases). This CDR3 has 14 amino acids. The ends were cut back, 5 bases at V and 4 bases at J, with 13 bases in the middle. The germline gives CDR1 SGHTA, CDR2 FQGNSA. DNA of the CDR3: TGTGCCAGCAGCCTTACAGGGTCCCCAGATACGCAGTATTTT. Translation gives CASSLTGSPDTQYF.

The chain recombines TRBV25-1 with TRBJ1-2; no definite D call. The CDR3 loop spans 16 amino acids. The ends were cut back, 2 bases at V and 3 bases at J, with 16 bases in the middle. The germline CDR1 and CDR2 sequences are MGHDK and SYGVNS. The CDR3 DNA reads TGTGCCAGCAGTGAAGTTACGACCCTCGCGGACTATGGCTACACCTTC. Its protein product is CASSEVTTLADYGYTF.

This chain links TRBV9 with TRBJ2-7; 7 bases are shared with TRBD2. V lost 0 bases, J lost 7 bases, and 10 bases stayed unmatched. The CDR3 is 15 amino acids. Germline loops: CDR1 SGDLS, CDR2 YYNGEE. CDR3 coding DNA: TGTGCCAGCAGCGTAGACCCCACGCGGGGAGGGGAGCAGTACTTC. This sequence encodes CASSVDPTRGGEQYF.

The chain joins TRBV14 to TRBJ2-5, with 7 bases that match TRBD2. The junction had 3 bases not matched to a gene; V was cut back by 4 bases and J by 1 base. This CDR3 comprises 14 residues. Per germline, CDR1 SGHDN and CDR2 FVKESK. The CDR3 DNA reads TGTGCCAGCAGCCGGGAGCGGGGCCAAGAGACCCAGTACTTC. As protein: CASSRERGQETQYF.

The chain joins TRBV4-3 to TRBJ1-1, with D possibly being TRBD1 (6 bases). In germline, CDR1 is LGHNA, CDR2 YSLEER. V dropped 0 bases and J dropped 0 bases, with 14 bases sitting between them. The CDR3 loop spans 17 amino acids. The CDR3 spells CASSQENRGGLNTEAFF. CDR3 nucleotides: TGCGCCAGCAGCCAAGAAAACCGTGGGGGCTTGAACACTGAAGCTTTCTTT.

This clone was seen only once. This chain joins TRBV5-4 and TRBJ2-3; 10 bases match TRBD2. The CDR3 runs 17 residues. J was trimmed by 2 bases and V by 4 bases; bases with no gene match: 10. CDR1 and CDR2 (germline): SGHNT, YYREEE (reference sequence). The CDR3: CASSPPSAGGFTDTQYF. The DNA of the CDR3 is TGTGCCAGCAGCCCCCCTTCAGCGGGGGGGTTCACAGATACGCAGTATTTT.

This rearrangement joins TRBV29-1 to TRBJ2-1, with D perhaps TRBD2 (7 bases). This CDR3 has 15 amino acids. The germline V and J ends were trimmed by 7 bases and 2 bases, with 18 bases remaining between them. The germline V gene has CDR1 SQVTM and CDR2 ANQGSEA. The CDR3 region has the DNA TGCAGCGCAGAAGGGGGGGACGCCACCTACAATGAGCAGTTCTTC. Translation: CSAEGGDATYNEQFF.

V gene TRBV14 combines with J gene TRBJ2-2; D could derive from TRBD1 or TRBD2 (5 bases each). The CDR3 covers 17 residues. V lost 0 bases and J lost 3, with 14 bases in between. From germline, CDR1 is SGHDN and CDR2 FVKESK. The CDR3 reads CASSQDRGLGDTGELFF. CDR3 sequence (DNA): TGTGCCAGCAGCCAAGATCGGGGCTTAGGGGACACCGGGGAGCTGTTTTTT.

CDR3 bases: TGTGCCAGTAGTATATTAGGAGGGCCTGCCTACGAGCAGTACTTC. Translated, it gives CASSILGGPAYEQYF. The genes are TRBV19 and TRBJ2-7; a possible D gene is TRBD2 (6 bases). This CDR3 has 15 amino acids. Germline V gene data show CDR1 as LNHDA and CDR2 as SQIVND (reference sequence). With 2 bases removed from V and 2 bases from J, the gap between germline ends came to 13 bases.

The J gene is TRBJ1-3, the V gene TRBV6-1; D unresolved. CDR3 size: 12 residues. V gave up 7 bases and J gave up 1 base, with 5 bases separating them. Per the germline V gene, CDR1 is MNHNS and CDR2 is SASEGT. DNA of the CDR3: TGTGCCAGCATTCTATCTGGAAACACCATATATTTT. Its translation: CASILSGNTIYF.

CDR3 sequence (DNA): TGTGCCAGCTCACCCTCGGCAGGGGCGAACACCGGGGAGCTGTTTTTT. Translation: CASSPSAGANTGELFF. The chain couples TRBV18 to TRBJ2-2; D is perhaps TRBD1 (6 bases). The CDR3 is 16 residues long. The V gene's germline CDR1 is KGHSH and CDR2 LQKENI. V was shortened by 3 bases and J by 0 bases, with 11 bases between the two germline ends.

This chain uses TRBV6-5 with TRBJ2-1, with D tentatively TRBD1 or TRBD2 (5 bases each). V lost 0 bases to trimming and J lost 12 bases, with 15 bases between them. The CDR3 consists of 14 residues. Germline V gene sequence: CDR1 MNHEY, CDR2 SVGAGI. In DNA, the CDR3 is TGTGCCAGCAGTTACTCCCCCCAGGGCGGAGGGCAGTTCTTC. It yields the protein CASSYSPQGGGQFF.

The CDR3, as DNA: TGTGCCAGCAACCTACAGGGGGCTGGTGGCTACACCTTC. This encodes CASNLQGAGGYTF. This rearrangement joins TRBV7-9 to TRBJ1-2; 9 bases match TRBD1. Germline V gives CDR1 SEHNR, CDR2 FQNEAQ (reference sequence). The trim removed 7 bases at V and 7 bases at J, leaving 7 bases unmatched. The CDR3 loop spans 13 amino acids.

This chain links TRBV30 with TRBJ1-5, with D possibly matching TRBD1 (5 bases). CDR1 is GTSNPN, CDR2 SVGIG, per germline (reference sequence). V was pared by 4 bases and J by 2 bases, with 12 bases between. The length of the CDR3 is 14 residues. The CDR3 nucleotides are TGTGCCTGGACTTTGGGGGATGGCAATCAGCCCCAGCATTTT. Amino acids: CAWTLGDGNQPQHF.

V gene TRBV29-1 combines with J gene TRBJ2-7; D is possibly TRBD1 (5 bases). Germline V gene data show CDR1 as SQVTM and CDR2 as ANQGSEA. The CDR3 extends over 10 amino acids. V lost 6 bases and J lost 6, with 9 bases in between. CDR3 DNA: TGCAGCGTGATTAGGGGCGAGCAGTACTTC. Amino acid sequence: CSVIRGEQYF.

The chain recombines TRBV9 with TRBJ2-3; D call uncertain. Germline values: CDR1 SGDLS, CDR2 YYNGEE. V was cut by 0 bases and J by 7 bases, with 12 bases left in between. This CDR3 has 14 amino acids. The CDR3 reads CASSVAWGTHTQYF. In nucleotides, the CDR3 is TGTGCCAGCAGCGTAGCGTGGGGTACCCATACGCAGTATTTT.

This chain connects TRBV12-2 to TRBJ1-5. TRBV12-2 is tagged as a pseudogene. The CDR3 contains 17 residues. Written as DNA, the CDR3 is TGTGCAAGTCGCTTAGCGCGGGGCCGCTCGGCAAATCGGCCCCAGCATTTT. This encodes CASRLARGRSANRPQHF.